The clone carrying this T cell receptor (beta chain) has just a few counts. Antigen: not known. The data were obtained in a study of T cell repertoires in cytomegalovirus infection. In the study overall: Alongside well-studied HLA-B-restricted CMV epitopes, recently identified HLA-C-restricted CMV epitopes were also used.

Study-level points and caveats: HLA-C-restricted CMV clonotypes gave the most frequent clonotype in two of eight donors.

Each CDR3 protein gets one entry after TCRdb re-called the reads with MiXCR. Among hundreds of thousands of distinct CDR3 sequences, 32% were seen once, and the ten largest hold around 11%. With 8 bases removed from V and 0 bases from J, the gap between germline ends came to 11 bases. The CDR3 sequence is 13 residues long. The V gene's germline CDR1 is SEHNR and CDR2 FQNEAQ (reference sequence). The source material was cultured CD8+ T cells from PBMCs, sampled from culture after CMV antigen stimulation. The clonotype originates from a human donor in good health (CMV status not recorded). Some clones in this sample may be carry-over from other donors' samples. The rearrangement uses TRBV7-9 and TRBJ2-7; a possible D gene is TRBD1 (6 bases). The CDR3 spells CASSRGSSYEQYF. The CDR3 DNA is TGTGCCAGCTCCAGGGGTTCCTCCTACGAGCAGTACTTC.